This TCR beta chain emerged from a study of cytomegalovirus exposure and HLA in healthy donors. Study context: Out of about 170 million T cells, an earlier analysis found around 110 million unique TCR beta sequences in total.

Trimming pared 5 bases from V and 0 bases from J, leaving 17 bases between. The CDR3 runs to 15 residues. Germline CDR1 and CDR2: GTSNPN and SVGIG (reference sequence). Overall study results and limits: Data from an earlier analysis indicated that most TCR beta V segments were productive either about 90% or about 30% of the time. As a later analysis showed, several of the most significant clusters appeared to be linked to common viral pathogens.

Comments on this clone: Its cognate antigen is unknown.

PCR primers comprised 60 Vbeta and 13 Jbeta primers. Profiling relied on immunoSEQ multiplex PCR, and the TCRdb table lists in-frame clones only, not all of them. Of approximately 150,000 clones listed, about 80% were seen once; the top ten hold about 1.3%. This rearrangement joins TRBV30 to TRBJ2-7, with D possibly matching TRBD1 (6 bases). The sequencing sample was made of PBMCs. The receptor was derived from a man aged 25 to 45 in good health and CMV-seronegative. This CDR3 is CAWLKQGPFSYEQYF. DNA for the CDR3: TGTGCCTGGTTGAAACAGGGCCCTTTCTCCTACGAGCAGTACTTC.